This T cell receptor (beta chain) derives from a study of cytomegalovirus exposure and HLA in healthy donors. Study details: Falling in the Caucasian-associated ancestry cluster were 81% of some 400 genotyped donors.

On this clone itself: The target antigen is unknown.

Per the germline V gene, CDR1 is KGHSH and CDR2 is LQKENI. This CDR3 has 15 amino acids. Germline trimming cut 3 bases from V and 2 bases from J; bases unmatched to any gene: 2. Researchers ran the PCR with 60 Vbeta and 13 Jbeta primers. Assay used: immunoSEQ multiplex PCR; TCRdb lists only in-frame clones, some missing. The sample records about 160,000 clones, about 77% being singletons. Study-wide findings and caveats: Links to common viral pathogens appeared, in a later analysis, for several of the most significant clusters. A later analysis linked a missense variant in DCLRE1C to the trimming of TCR beta V and J genes. Productive rates of about 87% or about 30% were seen for most TCR beta V segments in an earlier analysis.

The receptor comes from a man aged 18 to 30 in good health and CMV-seropositive. This rearrangement joins TRBV18 to TRBJ1-1; 11 bases fit TRBD1. Sequenced input: PBMCs. The CDR3 protein is CASSPGQGGNTEAFF. The CDR3 DNA follows: TGTGCCAGCTCACCGGGACAGGGGGGAAACACTGAAGCTTTCTTT.